Shown below are 12 T cell receptor beta chains from a single sample sequenced in a study of blood T cell repertoires in COVID-19 (dated by TCRdb to 2020 to 2021). The library was made by the immunoSEQ multiplex PCR assay. Held by TCRdb, this immuneACCESS table contains in-frame sequences only and omits some clones. Under half of the omission traces to an unresolved V gene where checked; the cause of the rest is unknown. This sample holds about 670,000 clones; approximately 90% were observed only once. Approximately 0.3% of the sample comes from the top ten. The sample consisted of peripheral blood. These receptors were collected from a woman under 30 with acute or convalescent COVID-19.

The rearrangement links TRBV3-1 (or the pseudogene TRBV3-2) to TRBJ1-2; D gene uncertain. Trimming removed 1 base at V and 10 bases at J, with 10 bases between. The CDR3 is made up of 12 amino acids. Germline-derived CDR1 and CDR2 are LGHDT and YNNKEL (reference sequence). This CDR3 is CASSQGLPPYTF. The CDR3 DNA sequence: TGTGCCAGCAGCCAAGGCCTACCTCCCTACACCTTC.

The V call is TRBV3-1 (or the pseudogene TRBV3-2), the J call TRBJ1-6, with TRBD1 as a possible D gene (5 bases). This CDR3 is built from 15 residues. CDR1 and CDR2 from the germline V gene are LGHDT and YNNKEL (reference sequence). Trimming removed 0 bases from V and 5 bases from J, with 8 bases in between. The CDR3 DNA is TGTGCCAGCAGCCAAGAAAACAGGAATAATTCACCCCTCCACTTT. Translating it yields CASSQENRNNSPLHF.

The J gene is TRBJ1-1, the V gene TRBV5-4; TRBD1 aligns across 7 bases. V lost 4 bases and J lost 3; bases outside the gene matches: 6. This CDR3 has 14 residues. CDR1 and CDR2 (germline): SGHNT, YYREEE (reference sequence). CDR3 coding DNA: TGTGCCAGCAGCCTGAGGGGGCGGGACACTGAAGCTTTCTTT. As protein: CASSLRGRDTEAFF.

This rearrangement joins TRBV19 to TRBJ2-7; D unresolved. CDR3 length: 15 residues. V lost 1 base, J lost 3 bases, and 13 bases lay in between. CDR1 is LNHDA and CDR2 is SQIVND in the germline V gene (reference sequence). The CDR3 loop is CASSIGANPRYEQYF. CDR3 DNA sequence: TGTGCCAGTAGTATAGGGGCCAACCCCCGCTACGAGCAGTACTTC.

This clone was seen a single time. The rearrangement links TRBV5-1 to TRBJ2-2; D may be TRBD1 (5 bases). There are 14 residues in the CDR3. V lost 0 bases, J lost 6 bases, and 9 bases lay in between. CDR1 SGHRS and CDR2 YFSETQ come from the germline V gene. The CDR3 sequence is CASSLEQAAGELFF. CDR3 nucleotides: TGCGCCAGCAGCTTGGAACAGGCGGCCGGGGAGCTGTTTTTT.

The CDR3 sequence: CASSPFGQGYYGYTF. CDR3 nucleotide sequence: TGTGCCAGCAGTCCCTTTGGACAGGGGTACTATGGCTACACCTTC. The chain joins TRBV6-2 or TRBV6-3 to TRBJ1-2, with 9 nucleotides matching TRBD1. Germline V gives CDR1 MNHEY, CDR2 SVGEGT. The CDR3 length is 15 residues. Trimming removed 5 bases from V and 3 bases from J; junction bases left unmatched: 7.

V and J are TRBV19 and TRBJ1-1; tentatively, D is TRBD1 (5 bases). Looked up from germline, CDR1 is LNHDA and CDR2 is SQIVND (reference sequence). The V end was cut by 6 bases, the J end by 4 bases, with 18 bases between. CDR3 length equals 15 residues. The CDR3 nucleotides read TGTGCCAGTAGCAAACTTGCAGGGCTCATCACTGAAGCTTTCTTT. It encodes CASSKLAGLITEAFF.

V and J are TRBV24-1 and TRBJ1-4; 9 nucleotides line up with TRBD1. CDR3 length: 15 residues. Trimming removed 4 bases from V and 4 bases from J; junction bases left unmatched: 3. CDR1 KGHDR and CDR2 SFDVKD come from the germline V gene. The CDR3 loop reads CATSEGQGLNEKLFF. The CDR3 bases are TGTGCCACCAGTGAGGGACAGGGACTTAATGAAAAACTGTTTTTT.

This chain uses TRBV6-5 with TRBJ1-2, with 8 positions matching TRBD1. Germline V gene data show CDR1 as MNHEY and CDR2 as SVGAGI. V trimming: 6 bases; J trimming: 11 bases; junction bases outside the gene matches: 8. CDR3 size: 12 residues. CDR3 sequence: CASRAGTGWYTF. In DNA form, the CDR3 reads TGTGCCAGCAGGGCTGGGACAGGTTGGTACACCTTC.

J is TRBJ1-1 and V is TRBV7-2; no reliable D call. The length of the CDR3 is 14 residues. From germline, CDR1 is SGHTA and CDR2 FQGNSA. V was shortened by 0 bases and J by 3 bases, with 8 bases between the two germline ends. In DNA form, the CDR3 reads TGTGCCAGCAGCTTAGCTGGGAGTCACACTGAAGCTTTCTTT. It encodes CASSLAGSHTEAFF.

Notes on this clone: A read error may account for a junction end that differs from germline. This rearrangement joins TRBV27 to TRBJ2-7, with 9 bases that match TRBD1. CDR3 length: 11 residues. In germline, CDR1 is MNHEY, CDR2 SMNVEV (reference sequence). The CDR3 is CASSTGTGFLF. The CDR3 DNA sequence: TGTGCCAGCAGTACCGGGACAGGGTTCCTCTTC.

The chain recombines TRBV6-4 with TRBJ1-1; 8 nucleotides line up with TRBD1. J lost 4 bases, V lost 3 bases, and 7 bases had no gene match. CDR3 length: 15 residues. Germline V lookup: CDR1 MRHNA, CDR2 SNTAGT. CDR3 residues: CASSESTGGGTEAFF. In nucleotides, the CDR3 is TGTGCCAGCAGTGAATCTACAGGGGGAGGCACTGAAGCTTTCTTT.